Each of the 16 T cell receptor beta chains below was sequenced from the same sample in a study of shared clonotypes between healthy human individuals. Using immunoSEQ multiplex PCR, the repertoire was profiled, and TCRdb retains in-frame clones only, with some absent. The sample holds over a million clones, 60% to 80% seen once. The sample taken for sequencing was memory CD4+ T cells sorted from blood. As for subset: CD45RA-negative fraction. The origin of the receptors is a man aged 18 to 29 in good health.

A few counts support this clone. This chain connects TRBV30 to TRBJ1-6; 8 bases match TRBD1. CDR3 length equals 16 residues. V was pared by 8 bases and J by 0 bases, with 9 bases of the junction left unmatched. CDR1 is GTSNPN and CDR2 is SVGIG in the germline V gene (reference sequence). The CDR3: CAGQGGLSSYNSPLHF. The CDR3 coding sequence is TGTGCCGGACAGGGTGGGCTGAGCTCCTATAATTCACCCCTCCACTTT.

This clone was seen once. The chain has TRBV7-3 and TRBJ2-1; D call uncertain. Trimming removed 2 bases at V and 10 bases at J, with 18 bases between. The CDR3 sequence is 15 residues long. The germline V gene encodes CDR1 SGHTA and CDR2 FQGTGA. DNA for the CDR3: TGTGCCAGCAGCTTAGCTCCAGCGCCCACATGGGAGCAGTTCTTC. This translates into CASSLAPAPTWEQFF.

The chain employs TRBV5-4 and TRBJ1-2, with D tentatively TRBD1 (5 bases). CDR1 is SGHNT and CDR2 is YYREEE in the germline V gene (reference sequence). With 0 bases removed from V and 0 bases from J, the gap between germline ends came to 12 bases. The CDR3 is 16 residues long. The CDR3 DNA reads TGTGCCAGCAGCTTGGGAGGTTACAGGCCTAACTATGGCTACACCTTC. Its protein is CASSLGGYRPNYGYTF.

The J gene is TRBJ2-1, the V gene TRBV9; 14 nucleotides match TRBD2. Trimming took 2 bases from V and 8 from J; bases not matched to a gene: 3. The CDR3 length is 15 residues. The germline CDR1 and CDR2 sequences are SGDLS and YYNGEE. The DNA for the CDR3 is TGTGCCAGCAGCGTGACTAGCGGGAGGGTGGATGAGCAGTTCTTC. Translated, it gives CASSVTSGRVDEQFF.

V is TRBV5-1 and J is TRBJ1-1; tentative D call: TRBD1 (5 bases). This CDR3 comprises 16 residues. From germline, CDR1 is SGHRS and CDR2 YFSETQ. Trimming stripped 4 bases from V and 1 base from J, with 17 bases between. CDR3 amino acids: CASSRSAGGANTEAFF. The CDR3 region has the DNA TGCGCCAGCAGCCGATCGGCGGGAGGGGCGAACACTGAAGCTTTCTTT.

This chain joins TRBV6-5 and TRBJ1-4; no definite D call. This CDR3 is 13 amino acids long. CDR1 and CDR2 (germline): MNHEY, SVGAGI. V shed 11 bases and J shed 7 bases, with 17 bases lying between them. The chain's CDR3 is CACRRYNGEKLFF. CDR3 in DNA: TGTGCCTGCCGCAGGTATAACGGTGAAAAACTGTTTTTT.

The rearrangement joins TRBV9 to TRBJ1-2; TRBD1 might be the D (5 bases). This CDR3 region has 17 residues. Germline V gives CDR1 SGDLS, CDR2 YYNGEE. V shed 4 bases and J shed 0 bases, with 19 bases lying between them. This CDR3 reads CASSPYLGAATNYGYTF. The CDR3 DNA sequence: TGTGCCAGCAGCCCCTACCTCGGGGCCGCGACTAACTATGGCTACACCTTC. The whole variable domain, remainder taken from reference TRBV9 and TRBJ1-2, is DSGVTQTPKHLITATGQRVTLRCSPRSGDLSVYWYQQSLDQGLQFLIQYYNGEERAKGNILERFSAQQFPDLHSELNLSSLELGDSALYFCASSPYLGAATNYGYTFGSGTRLTVV.

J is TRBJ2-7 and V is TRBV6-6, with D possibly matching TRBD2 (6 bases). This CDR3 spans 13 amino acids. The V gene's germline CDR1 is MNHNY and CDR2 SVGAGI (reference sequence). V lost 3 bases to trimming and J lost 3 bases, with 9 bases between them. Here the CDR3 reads CASSYGRGYEQYF. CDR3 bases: TGTGCCAGCAGTTATGGGCGGGGCTACGAGCAGTACTTC.

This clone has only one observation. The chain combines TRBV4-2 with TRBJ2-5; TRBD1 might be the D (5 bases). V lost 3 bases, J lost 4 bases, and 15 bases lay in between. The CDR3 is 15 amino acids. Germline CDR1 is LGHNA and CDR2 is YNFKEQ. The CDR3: CASSQNSPQGETQYF. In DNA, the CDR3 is TGTGCCAGCAGCCAGAACAGCCCCCAGGGAGAGACCCAGTACTTC.

CDR3 protein: CASSEEDRALRGYTF. The DNA for the CDR3 is TGTGCCAGCAGTGAGGAGGACAGGGCCTTACGAGGCTACACCTTC. The V and J genes are TRBV6-1 and TRBJ1-2; 8 nucleotides line up with TRBD1. Looked up from germline, CDR1 is MNHNS and CDR2 is SASEGT. The CDR3 is 15 residues long. V shed 3 bases and J 8 bases; nucleotides not matched to a gene: 11.

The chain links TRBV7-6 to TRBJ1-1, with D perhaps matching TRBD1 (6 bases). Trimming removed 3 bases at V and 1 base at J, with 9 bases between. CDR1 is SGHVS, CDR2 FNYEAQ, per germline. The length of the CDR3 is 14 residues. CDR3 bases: TGTGCCAGCAGCTTGGGGGCTAGGAACACTGAAGCTTTCTTT. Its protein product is CASSLGARNTEAFF.

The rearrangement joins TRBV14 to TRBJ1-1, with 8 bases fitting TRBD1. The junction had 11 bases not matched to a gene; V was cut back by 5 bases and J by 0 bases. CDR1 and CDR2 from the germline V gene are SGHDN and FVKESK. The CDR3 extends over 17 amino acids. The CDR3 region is CASSYRTGTFMNTEAFF. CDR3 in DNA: TGTGCCAGCAGCTACCGGACAGGGACATTCATGAACACTGAAGCTTTCTTT.

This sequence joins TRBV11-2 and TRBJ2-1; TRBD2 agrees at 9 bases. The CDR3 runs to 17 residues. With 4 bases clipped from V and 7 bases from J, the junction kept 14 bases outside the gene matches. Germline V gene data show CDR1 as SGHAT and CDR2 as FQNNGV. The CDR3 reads CASSYPLAGEIRNEQFF. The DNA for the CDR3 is TGTGCCAGCAGCTACCCCTTAGCGGGAGAGATCAGGAATGAGCAGTTCTTC.

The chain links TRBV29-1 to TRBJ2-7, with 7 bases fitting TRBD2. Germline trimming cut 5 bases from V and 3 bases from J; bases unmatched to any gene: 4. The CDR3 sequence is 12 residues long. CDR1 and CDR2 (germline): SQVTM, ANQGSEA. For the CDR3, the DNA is TGCAGCGTTTGGACTAGAAACTACGAGCAGTACTTC. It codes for CSVWTRNYEQYF.

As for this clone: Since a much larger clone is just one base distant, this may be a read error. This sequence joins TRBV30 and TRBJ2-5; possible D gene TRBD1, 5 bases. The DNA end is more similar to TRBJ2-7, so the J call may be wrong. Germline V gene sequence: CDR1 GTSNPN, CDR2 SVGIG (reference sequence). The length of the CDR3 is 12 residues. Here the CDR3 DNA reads TGTGCCTGGAGTGGACAGACCTACGAGCAGTACTTC. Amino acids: CAWSGQTYEQYF.

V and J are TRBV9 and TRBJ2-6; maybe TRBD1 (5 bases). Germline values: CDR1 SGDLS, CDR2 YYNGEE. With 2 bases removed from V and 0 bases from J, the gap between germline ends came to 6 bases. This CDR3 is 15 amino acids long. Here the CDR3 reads CASSVTGSGANVLTF. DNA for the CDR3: TGTGCCAGCAGCGTTACAGGCTCTGGGGCCAACGTCCTGACTTTC.